The 24 T cell receptor beta chains below come from one sample, sequenced in a study of shared clonotypes between healthy human individuals. The assay was immunoSEQ multiplex PCR, and TCRdb's table has in-frame clones only and misses some. The sample contains about 1 million clones, approximately 80% of which appear only once. The sequencing sample was made of memory CD4+ T cells from PBMCs. The subset here: CD45RA-negative fraction. Receptors were obtained from a man aged 18 to 29 in good health. Some clones in this sample may be carry-over from other donors' samples.

The chain combines TRBV7-3 with TRBJ2-1, with 7 bases matching TRBD2. The CDR3 is made up of 18 amino acids. Germline CDR1 and CDR2: SGHTA and FQGTGA. The ends lost 1 base at V and 5 bases at J; junction bases unmatched: 14. The CDR3 nucleotides are TGTGCCAGCAGCTTAAGCCCCTGGGGTGGGAGGGCGGACAATGAGCAGTTCTTC. Translated, it gives CASSLSPWGGRADNEQFF.

V and J are TRBV7-2 and TRBJ2-1, with D perhaps TRBD2 (5 bases). The germline CDR1 and CDR2 sequences are SGHTA and FQGNSA. V lost 4 bases, J lost 8 bases, and 12 bases lay in between. This CDR3 contains 13 residues. The CDR3, as DNA: TGTGCCAGCAGCTCCAGTGGAGGCGATGAGCAGTTCTTC. Protein: CASSSSGGDEQFF.

This clone was seen a single time. The J gene is TRBJ2-6, the V gene TRBV5-4; TRBD2 might be the D (5 bases). The V gene lost 2 bases and the J gene lost 0 bases, with 18 bases spanning the gap. CDR1 SGHNT and CDR2 YYREEE come from the germline V gene (reference sequence). This CDR3 spans 19 amino acids. In nucleotides, the CDR3 is TGTGCCAGCAGCTTCGGTGGTTTAGGTGGGAGCTCTGGGGCCAACGTCCTGACTTTC. Its protein is CASSFGGLGGSSGANVLTF.

Points on this clone: Other DNA sequences in the same sample also yield this CDR3. This rearrangement joins TRBV7-8 to TRBJ2-7; the match to TRBD2 covers 11 bases. J lost 0 bases, V lost 5 bases, and 3 bases had no gene match. Germline V CDR1 and CDR2: SGHVS, FQNEAQ. The CDR3 runs to 15 residues. The CDR3 protein is CASSRTSGSSYEQYF. In DNA form, the CDR3 reads TGTGCCAGCAGCCGGACTAGCGGGTCCTCCTACGAGCAGTACTTC.

The CDR3: CAWSVQGEGTGELFF. CDR3 coding DNA: TGTGCCTGGAGTGTACAGGGAGAGGGCACCGGGGAGCTGTTTTTT. The chain recombines TRBV30 with TRBJ2-2; D is possibly TRBD1 (6 bases). Germline CDR1 reads GTSNPN; CDR2 reads SVGIG (reference sequence). The CDR3 totals 15 residues. With 0 bases removed from V and 4 bases from J, the gap between germline ends came to 12 bases.

The chain links TRBV28 to TRBJ2-3; 10 nucleotides match TRBD2. This CDR3 has 16 amino acids. The germline V gene has CDR1 MDHEN and CDR2 SYDVKM. V lost 6 bases and J lost 1; bases outside the gene matches: 7. For the CDR3, the DNA is TGTGCCAGCAGCCGTACCGGGACTAGCGGCACAGATACGCAGTATTTT. Translation: CASSRTGTSGTDTQYF. Together with reference TRBV28 and TRBJ2-3, the CDR3 gives the full variable domain: DVKVTQSSRYLVKRTGEKVFLECVQDMDHENMFWYRQDPGLGLRLIYFSYDVKMKEKGDIPEGYSVSREKKERFSLILESASTNQTSMYLCASSRTGTSGTDTQYFGPGTRLTVL.

The chain is built from TRBV7-2 and TRBJ2-2, with a possible D match to TRBD1 (5 bases). This CDR3 comprises 18 residues. V dropped 10 bases and J dropped 1 base, with 25 bases sitting between them. Germline values: CDR1 SGHTA, CDR2 FQGNSA. The CDR3 nucleotides read TGTGCCACCCCTTTAGTGGCTGGGGCCTTGCTGAACACCGGGGAGCTGTTTTTT. Residues: CATPLVAGALLNTGELFF.

This chain uses TRBV6-1 with TRBJ2-5, with TRBD2 identical over 10 bases. In germline, CDR1 is MNHNS, CDR2 SASEGT. Trimming cost V 2 bases and J 3 bases; bases outside gene matches: 6. The CDR3 spans 16 residues. The CDR3 is CASSERRGLAKETQYF. The CDR3 DNA reads as TGTGCCAGCAGTGAACGTAGGGGACTAGCGAAAGAGACCCAGTACTTC.

A single count supports this clone. The CDR3 reads CASSARDRAPYEQYF. In DNA, the CDR3 is TGTGCCAGCAGCGCCCGGGACAGGGCCCCTTACGAGCAGTACTTC. The chain is built from TRBV21-1 and TRBJ2-7; no check of the table's D call, TRBD1, against the DNA was made. TRBV21-1 is labeled a pseudogene. This CDR3 spans 15 amino acids.

This clone turned up a few times. This chain joins TRBV18 and TRBJ2-3; D could derive from TRBD1 or TRBD2 (6 bases each). Germline CDR1 and CDR2: KGHSH and LQKENI. The length of the CDR3 is 13 residues. The ends were cut back, 6 bases at V and 6 bases at J, with 13 bases in the middle. The CDR3 loop is CASSRLGGDTQYF. In nucleotides, the CDR3 is TGTGCCAGCTCCCGCCTAGGGGGGGATACGCAGTATTTT.

This sequence joins TRBV25-1 and TRBJ2-5; 8 nucleotides align to TRBD1. The CDR3 totals 17 residues. CDR1 and CDR2 (germline): MGHDK, SYGVNS. Trimming took 2 bases from V and 5 from J; bases not matched to a gene: 13. In DNA, the CDR3 is TGTGCCAGCAGTGAACCCCGATACAGGGGGGTGGAGGAGACCCAGTACTTC. Its protein product is CASSEPRYRGVEETQYF.

The table lists this clone with a few counts. This sample includes further DNA sequences coding for the same CDR3. The chain uses TRBV5-1 and TRBJ2-2; D is unresolved. CDR3 length equals 13 residues. Per the germline V gene, CDR1 is SGHRS and CDR2 is YFSETQ. V lost 0 bases and J 5 bases, leaving 5 bases between the germline ends. In nucleotides, the CDR3 is TGCGCCAGCAGCTTGGCCGGGACCGGGGAGCTGTTTTTT. It encodes CASSLAGTGELFF.

The V gene is TRBV2, the J gene TRBJ1-1; D remains ambiguous. The CDR3 consists of 13 residues. From germline, CDR1 is SNHLY and CDR2 FYNNEI. The V end was cut by 5 bases, the J end by 0 bases, with 7 bases between. The CDR3 loop reads CASSPNLNTEAFF. CDR3 nucleotides: TGTGCCAGCAGTCCAAACTTGAACACTGAAGCTTTCTTT. Full variable domain (outside the CDR3, taken from reference TRBV2 and TRBJ1-1): EPEVTQTPSHQVTQMGQEVILRCVPISNHLYFYWYRQILGQKVEFLVSFYNNEISEKSEIFDDQFSVERPDGSNFTLKIRSTKLEDSAMYFCASSPNLNTEAFFGQGTRLTVV.

The gene calls are TRBV5-1 and TRBJ2-1, with D possibly matching TRBD2 (6 bases). Germline CDR1 is SGHRS and CDR2 is YFSETQ. V gave up 4 bases and J gave up 2 bases, with 13 bases separating them. The CDR3 loop spans 15 amino acids. The CDR3 loop reads CASSPDGSPYNEQFF. The CDR3 DNA reads TGCGCCAGCAGCCCGGACGGGAGTCCCTACAATGAGCAGTTCTTC.

The chain carries TRBV7-3 and TRBJ2-1, with 15 bases matching TRBD2. The CDR3 totals 18 residues. The germline gives CDR1 SGHTA, CDR2 FQGTGA. Trimming cost V 1 base and J 4 bases; bases outside gene matches: 5. CDR3 nucleotides: TGTGCCAGCAGCTTAAGGGGACTAGCGGGAGGAAAATACAATGAGCAGTTCTTC. It specifies CASSLRGLAGGKYNEQFF.

This chain joins TRBV28 and TRBJ1-2; D gene ambiguous. The CDR3 covers 13 residues. Trimming shortened V by 10 bases and J by 1 base, and 13 bases separated the two germline ends. Germline loops: CDR1 MDHEN, CDR2 SYDVKM. The CDR3 sequence is CATRSSVNYGYTF. CDR3 DNA sequence: TGTGCCACCAGATCGTCTGTTAACTATGGCTACACCTTC.

This chain joins TRBV30 and TRBJ2-1; D gene unclear. Trimming stripped 2 bases from V and 4 bases from J, with 9 bases between. This CDR3 spans 13 amino acids. CDR1 is GTSNPN and CDR2 is SVGIG in the germline V gene (reference sequence). As DNA, the CDR3 is TGTGCCTGGAGTAGGACGGCGTACAATGAGCAGTTCTTC. It encodes CAWSRTAYNEQFF.

J is TRBJ2-5 and V is TRBV7-9; D is possibly TRBD2 (7 bases). The CDR3 sequence is 17 residues long. Germline CDR1 SEHNR, CDR2 FQNEAQ (reference sequence). The germline V and J ends were trimmed by 4 bases and 5 bases, with 23 bases remaining between them. CDR3 region: CASSSQRGAELSETQYF. The CDR3 bases are TGTGCCAGCAGCTCGCAACGGGGGGCGGAATTGTCGGAGACCCAGTACTTC.

The chain combines TRBV5-1 with TRBJ2-1, with TRBD1 matching 9 bases. The CDR3 covers 15 residues. Losses at the gene ends were 2 bases for V and 7 bases for J; bases not matched to a gene: 7. The germline V gene encodes CDR1 SGHRS and CDR2 YFSETQ. In DNA, the CDR3 is TGCGCCAGCAGCTTCCGGGACAGGGTTGGAAATGAGCAGTTCTTC. This gives the protein CASSFRDRVGNEQFF.

This sequence joins TRBV28 and TRBJ1-2; D is unresolved. V was clipped by 3 bases and J by 6 bases, with 17 bases between them. This CDR3 is 15 amino acids long. Germline CDR1 and CDR2: MDHEN and SYDVKM. For the CDR3, the DNA is TGTGCCAGCAGTTTCCCCCTTACAAGGATGGATGGCTACACCTTC. This translates into CASSFPLTRMDGYTF.

The rearrangement joins TRBV5-4 to TRBJ2-7; D might be TRBD2 (6 bases). Germline V gene lookup returns CDR1 SGHNT and CDR2 YYREEE (reference sequence). Trimming pared 0 bases from V and 5 bases from J, leaving 12 bases between. This CDR3 comprises 14 residues. The CDR3 is CASSLAWEDHEQYF. CDR3 DNA sequence: TGTGCCAGCAGCTTGGCGTGGGAGGACCACGAGCAGTACTTC.

The V and J genes are TRBV28 and TRBJ2-6; the D gene is possibly TRBD2 (5 bases). Germline V gives CDR1 MDHEN, CDR2 SYDVKM. The CDR3 totals 18 residues. V dropped 4 bases and J dropped 0 bases, with 16 bases sitting between them. CDR3 in amino acids: CASSSLRTGSSGANVLTF. The CDR3 nucleotides are TGTGCCAGCAGTTCCCTTAGGACGGGGAGCTCTGGGGCCAACGTCCTGACTTTC.

The rearrangement links TRBV5-6 to TRBJ2-3, with D maybe TRBD1 (6 bases). This CDR3 has 16 residues. CDR1 is SGHDT and CDR2 is YYEEEE in the germline V gene. The ends were cut back, 0 bases at V and 5 bases at J, with 16 bases in the middle. The CDR3 sequence is CASSLVGQGLGDTQYF. The CDR3 DNA reads as TGTGCCAGCAGCTTGGTAGGGCAGGGGCTGGGAGATACGCAGTATTTT.

This clone was observed many times. The rearrangement links TRBV5-1 to TRBJ1-1; 10 nucleotides match TRBD1. J gave up 5 bases and V 4 bases, and 5 bases lay outside the gene matches. The CDR3 loop spans 14 amino acids. The germline V gene encodes CDR1 SGHRS and CDR2 YFSETQ. The CDR3 sequence: CASSNGQGETEAFF. The CDR3 DNA follows: TGCGCCAGCAGCAACGGACAGGGGGAGACTGAAGCTTTCTTT.